This T cell receptor beta chain is from a study of post-analysis software for immune sequencing data. Whole-study context: Courses of disease covered relapsing-remitting, secondary progressive and progressive-relapsing multiple sclerosis. Overall study results and limits: The normalized Chao1 diversity of multiple sclerosis patients was significantly lower than that of controls. The authors found that F measure strongly co-clustered same-batch samples. TRBV5-6, TRBV5-1 and TRBV20-1 were among 4 or 5 TRBV segments more frequent in patients than controls.

As for this clonotype: The antigen is undetermined. A junction end diverges from the germline sequence, so it may reflect a read error.

This CDR3 comprises 15 residues. Per the germline V gene, CDR1 is SEHNR and CDR2 is FQNEAQ (reference sequence). Presence of unique molecular identifiers characterized the TCR beta cDNA libraries. Each sample of about 1 to 10 million input T cells yielded 500,000 or so cDNA molecules, so each molecule approximated one T cell. TCRdb recomputed calls from the PCR reads with MiXCR, one row per CDR3 protein. The sample has about 770,000 distinct CDR3 sequences; around 46% are singletons. The sequenced material came from blood. This TCR derives from a girl aged 5-17 years with multiple sclerosis. The chain has TRBV7-9 and TRBJ2-1, with D unresolved. The CDR3 DNA reads TGTGCCAGCAGCCCCCCTCTCAGCTCCTACAATGGGCAGTTCTTC. Amino acids: CASSPPLSSYNGQFF.